This T cell receptor beta chain was identified in a study of T cells in localized non-small cell lung cancer. TCRdb's table, derived via immunoSEQ multiplex PCR, lists solely in-frame clones and lacks some. The data hold about 46,000 clones, with approximately 81% observed a single time. There are 14 residues in the CDR3. Germline lookup yields CDR1 MNHNY and CDR2 SVGAGI (reference sequence). V dropped 4 bases and J dropped 4 bases, with 14 bases sitting between them. V is TRBV6-6 and J is TRBJ2-7; D gene unclear. The source is a man between 40 and 70 years old with stage III lung adenocarcinoma. The starting material was peripheral blood mononuclear cells, obtained before any cancer treatment. CDR3 bases: TGTGCCAGCAGTTTAACTCACAAACTATACGAGCAGTACTTC. Its protein is CASSLTHKLYEQYF.